Each of the 15 T cell receptor beta chains below was sequenced from the same sample in a study of T cell repertoires in cytomegalovirus infection. A single record per CDR3 protein comes from TCRdb applying MiXCR to the reads. Here the sample spans some 500,000 distinct CDR3 sequences, 40% being singletons. No antigens are known for them. The sample in question was cultured PBMCs, obtained from culture after CMV antigen stimulation. The receptors come from a human donor in good health (CMV status not recorded). Some clones in this sample may be carry-over from other donors' samples.

A few counts support this clonotype. The chain couples TRBV7-8 to TRBJ2-5; D is ambiguous. The CDR3 contains 11 residues. V lost 6 bases and J 5 bases, leaving 7 bases between the germline ends. Germline CDR1 SGHVS, CDR2 FQNEAQ. The CDR3 nucleotides read TGTGCCAGCAGACACTCCGAGACCCAGTACTTC. The encoded protein is CASRHSETQYF.

This clonotype turned up a few times. The gene calls are TRBV11-2 and TRBJ2-3, with 11 positions matching TRBD2. The V gene end was trimmed by 5 bases and the J gene end by 1 base; junction bases not matched to a gene: 5. This CDR3 has 16 amino acids. Per the germline V gene, CDR1 is SGHAT and CDR2 is FQNNGV. CDR3 region: CASSTTSGSGTDTQYF. CDR3 coding DNA: TGTGCCAGCAGCACCACTAGCGGGAGCGGCACAGATACGCAGTATTTT.

The gene calls are TRBV5-4 and TRBJ2-1, with 13 bases that match TRBD2. Germline V gives CDR1 SGHNT, CDR2 YYREEE (reference sequence). V dropped 2 bases and J dropped 9; count of bases not matched to a gene: 11. The CDR3 is 17 residues long. In nucleotides, the CDR3 is TGTGCCAGCAGCTTTAGTACTAGCGGGGGGGTTGGCGCTGAGCAGTTCTTC. Protein: CASSFSTSGGVGAEQFF.

About this clonotype itself: At one end the junction does not follow the germline gene, possibly because of a read error. The V gene is TRBV7-6, the J gene TRBJ2-7; 14 bases agree with TRBD2. Germline values: CDR1 SGHVS, CDR2 FNYEAQ. The CDR3 is 19 residues long. The CDR3 region is CASSLEDRGLAGASYEQHF. The CDR3 bases are TGTGCCAGCAGCTTAGAAGACAGGGGACTAGCGGGAGCCTCCTACGAGCAGCACTTC. The whole variable domain, filled in from reference TRBV7-6 and TRBJ2-7, reads GAGVSQSPRYKVTKRGQDVALRCDPISGHVSLYWYRQALGQGPEFLTYFNYEAQQDKSGLPNDRFSAERPEGSISTLTIQRTEQRDSAMYRCASSLEDRGLAGASYEQHFGPGTRLTVT.

The V call is TRBV12-3 or TRBV12-4, the J call TRBJ1-5, with D unclear. The germline V and J ends were trimmed by 6 bases and 4 bases, with 13 bases remaining between them. The CDR3 loop spans 14 amino acids. CDR3 amino acids: CASRLEVGNQPQHF. For the CDR3, the DNA is TGTGCCAGCAGGCTTGAGGTGGGGAATCAGCCCCAGCATTTT.

The chain is built from TRBV3-1 and TRBJ2-7; TRBD1 matches at 7 bases. The ends lost 0 bases at V and 2 bases at J; junction bases unmatched: 4. The germline CDR1 and CDR2 sequences are LGHDT and YNNKEL (reference sequence). The CDR3 runs to 15 residues. CDR3 coding DNA: TGTGCCAGCAGCCAAGACTGGACAGGAGCCTACGAGCAGTACTTC. Translated: CASSQDWTGAYEQYF.

The CDR3 sequence: CATRPPFGRGDYNEQFF. The CDR3 DNA reads TGTGCCACCAGACCCCCATTCGGCCGAGGAGACTACAATGAGCAGTTCTTC. The V call is TRBV15, the J call TRBJ2-1, with D unclear. CDR1 and CDR2 (germline): LNHNV, YYDKDF (reference sequence). The CDR3 has 17 amino acids. V lost 6 bases to trimming and J lost 3 bases, with 21 bases between them.

The V and J genes are TRBV7-2 and TRBJ2-5, with a weak D call TRBD2 (6 bases). Germline V CDR1 and CDR2: SGHTA, FQGNSA. The V and J ends lost 5 bases and 1 base respectively, with 11 bases between them. The CDR3 is 14 amino acids. Here the CDR3 reads CASSMMGGQETQYF. In nucleotides, the CDR3 is TGTGCCAGCAGCATGATGGGGGGCCAAGAGACCCAGTACTTC.

The chain joins TRBV23-1 to TRBJ2-1; the match to TRBD1 covers 7 bases. TRBV23-1 is marked as an open reading frame, function uncertain. V lost 3 bases and J lost 4; bases outside the gene matches: 6. The length of the CDR3 is 15 residues. The CDR3 sequence is CASSHPDRQYNEQFF. The CDR3, as DNA: TGCGCCAGCAGTCACCCGGACAGGCAATACAATGAGCAGTTCTTC.

Only a few counts were recorded for this clonotype. V is TRBV7-2 and J is TRBJ2-1; 15 nucleotides match TRBD2. The trim removed 5 bases at V and 8 bases at J, leaving 13 bases unmatched. The germline CDR1 and CDR2 sequences are SGHTA and FQGNSA. The CDR3 extends over 18 amino acids. The CDR3 DNA reads TGTGCCAGCAGCACCCTCGGGACTAGCGGGAGGATCCCCTATGAGCAGTTCTTC. Translated: CASSTLGTSGRIPYEQFF.

CDR3 coding DNA: TGTGCCAGCTCACCATTAAGGGACAATGAGCAGTTCTTC. Protein sequence: CASSPLRDNEQFF. J is TRBJ2-1 and V is TRBV18; D is undetermined. This CDR3 is 13 amino acids long. V was cut by 2 bases and J by 5 bases, with 7 bases left in between. Germline CDR1 reads KGHSH; CDR2 reads LQKENI.

The genes are TRBV5-1 and TRBJ2-7; TRBD2 matches 10 bases. Per germline, CDR1 SGHRS and CDR2 YFSETQ. The CDR3 covers 12 residues. Trimming removed 4 bases from V and 7 bases from J; junction bases left unmatched: 2. Written as DNA, the CDR3 is TGCGCCAGCAGCGAACTAGCGGGGGAGCAGTACTTC. Translating gives CASSELAGEQYF.

This clonotype was counted only a few times. The genes are TRBV6-1 and TRBJ1-6; D is ambiguous. Germline V gene sequence: CDR1 MNHNS, CDR2 SASEGT. The V end was cut by 3 bases, the J end by 9 bases, with 12 bases between. The CDR3 extends over 14 amino acids. The DNA of the CDR3 is TGTGCCAGCAGTGAGTCACCTTCGACTTCACCCCTCCACTTT. This translates into CASSESPSTSPLHF.

This clonotype was counted only a few times. The chain has TRBV4-2 and TRBJ2-3, with D perhaps TRBD2 (7 bases). This CDR3 has 16 residues. Germline CDR1 and CDR2: LGHNA and YNFKEQ. V lost 1 base to trimming and J lost 4 bases, with 15 bases between them. The CDR3, as DNA: TGTGCCAGCAGCCAAGTCGTGGGGGGGGCAGCAGATACGCAGTATTTT. This gives the protein CASSQVVGGAADTQYF.

The rearrangement joins TRBV11-2 to TRBJ2-2; no definite D call. The ends were cut back, 1 base at V and 5 bases at J, with 11 bases in the middle. The CDR3 extends over 15 amino acids. CDR1 and CDR2 (germline): SGHAT, FQNNGV. The CDR3 DNA sequence: TGTGCCAGCAGCTTAGTATTTGGCCCAACCGGGGAGCTGTTTTTT. Residues: CASSLVFGPTGELFF. The variable domain in full, completed from reference TRBV11-2 and TRBJ2-2, reads EAGVAQSPRYKIIEKRQSVAFWCNPISGHATLYWYQQILGQGPKLLIQFQNNGVVDDSQLPKDRFSAERLKGVDSTLKIQPAKLEDSAVYLCASSLVFGPTGELFFGEGSRLTVL.